This T cell receptor (beta chain) stems from a study of blood T cell repertoires in COVID-19. Assay: immunoSEQ multiplex PCR; the TCRdb copy retains only in-frame clones and omits some. This sample yields tens of thousands of clones, of which roughly 84% are seen a single time; more than 2% belongs to the top ten. The clonotype comes from a man aged 80 or over with active or convalescent COVID-19. The sequenced sample was peripheral blood.

The CDR3 coding sequence is TGCAGTGCTAGTCTCCCGCGGAACACCGGGGAGCTGTTTTTT. It encodes CSASLPRNTGELFF. J is TRBJ2-2 and V is TRBV20-1; D ambiguous. The ends were cut back, 3 bases at V and 1 base at J, with 9 bases in the middle. This CDR3 has 14 residues. Germline CDR1 DFQATT, CDR2 SNEGSKA (reference sequence).